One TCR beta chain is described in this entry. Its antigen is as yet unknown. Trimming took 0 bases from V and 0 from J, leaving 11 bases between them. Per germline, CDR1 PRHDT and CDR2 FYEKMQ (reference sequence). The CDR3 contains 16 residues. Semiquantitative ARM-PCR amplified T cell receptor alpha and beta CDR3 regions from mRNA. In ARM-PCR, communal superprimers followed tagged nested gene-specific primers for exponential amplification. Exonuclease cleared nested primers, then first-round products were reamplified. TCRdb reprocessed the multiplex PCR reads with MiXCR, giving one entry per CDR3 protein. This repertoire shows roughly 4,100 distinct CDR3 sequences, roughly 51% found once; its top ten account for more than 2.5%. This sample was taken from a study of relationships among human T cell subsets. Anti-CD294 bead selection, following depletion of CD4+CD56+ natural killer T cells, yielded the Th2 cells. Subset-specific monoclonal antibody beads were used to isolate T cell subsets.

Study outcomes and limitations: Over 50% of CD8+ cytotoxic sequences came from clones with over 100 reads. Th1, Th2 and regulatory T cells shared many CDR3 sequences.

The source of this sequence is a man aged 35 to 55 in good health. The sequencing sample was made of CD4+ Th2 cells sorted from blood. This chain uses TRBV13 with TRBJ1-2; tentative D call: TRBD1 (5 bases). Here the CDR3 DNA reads TGTGCCAGCAGCTTAGGCGGGGGAGTAGCTAACTATGGCTACACCTTC. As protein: CASSLGGGVANYGYTF.